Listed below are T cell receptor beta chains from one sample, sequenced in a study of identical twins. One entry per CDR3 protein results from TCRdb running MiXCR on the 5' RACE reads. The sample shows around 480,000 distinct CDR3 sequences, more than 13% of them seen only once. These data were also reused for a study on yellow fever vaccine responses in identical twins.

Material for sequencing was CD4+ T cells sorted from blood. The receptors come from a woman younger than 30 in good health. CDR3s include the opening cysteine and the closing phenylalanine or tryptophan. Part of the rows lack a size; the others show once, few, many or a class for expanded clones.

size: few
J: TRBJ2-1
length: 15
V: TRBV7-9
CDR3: CASSPILASYNEQFF

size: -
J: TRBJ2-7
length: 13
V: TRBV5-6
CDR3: CASSLTPFGEQYF

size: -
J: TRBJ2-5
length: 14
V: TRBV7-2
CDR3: CASNKAGARETQYF

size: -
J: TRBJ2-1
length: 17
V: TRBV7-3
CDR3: CASSLGGTSGFYNEQFF

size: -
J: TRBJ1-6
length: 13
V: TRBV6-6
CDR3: CASSLKANSPLHF

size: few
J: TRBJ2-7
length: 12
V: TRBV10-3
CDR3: CATRDPQSEQYF

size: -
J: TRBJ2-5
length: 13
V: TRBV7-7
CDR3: CASSSGPKETQYF

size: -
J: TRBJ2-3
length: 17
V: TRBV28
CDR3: CASNSPHFGYGTDTQYF

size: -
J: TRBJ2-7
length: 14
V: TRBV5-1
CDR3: CASSWGGDSYEQYF

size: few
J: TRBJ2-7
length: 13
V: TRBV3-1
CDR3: CASSQVPHHEQYF

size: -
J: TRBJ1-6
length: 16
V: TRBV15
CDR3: CATSRGQGSYNSPLHF

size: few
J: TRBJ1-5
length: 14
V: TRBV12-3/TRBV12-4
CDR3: CASSLVGVGQPQHF

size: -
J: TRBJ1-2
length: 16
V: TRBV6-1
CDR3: CASSRGQDRTNYGYTF

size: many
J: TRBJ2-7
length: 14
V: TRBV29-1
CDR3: CSVDSGPLRDEQYF

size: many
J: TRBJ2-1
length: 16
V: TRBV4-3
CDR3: CASSQRALQSYNEQFF

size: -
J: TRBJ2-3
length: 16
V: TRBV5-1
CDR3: CASSLDGGPDTDTQYF

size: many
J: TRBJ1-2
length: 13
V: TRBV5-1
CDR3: CASSPDRKYGYTF

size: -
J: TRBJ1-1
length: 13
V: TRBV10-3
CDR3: CAISPRDQAEAFF

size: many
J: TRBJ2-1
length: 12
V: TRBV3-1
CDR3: CASSLRLGEQFF

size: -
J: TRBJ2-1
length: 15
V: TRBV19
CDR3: CASSIPGTRNNEQFF

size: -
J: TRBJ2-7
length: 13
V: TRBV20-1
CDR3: CSATPGVSYEQYF

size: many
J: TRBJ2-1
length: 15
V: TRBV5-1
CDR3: CASSSLGGPYNEQFF

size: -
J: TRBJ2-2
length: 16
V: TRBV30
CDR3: CAWSPLRGSNTGELFF

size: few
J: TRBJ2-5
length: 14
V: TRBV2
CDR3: CASLTYPAGETQYF

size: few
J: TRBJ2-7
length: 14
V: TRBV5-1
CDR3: CASSFGQDSYEQYF

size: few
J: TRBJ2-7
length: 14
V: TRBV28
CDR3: CASSWRAGLLEQYF

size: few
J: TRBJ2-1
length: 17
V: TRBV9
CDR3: CASSVDPSGRASDEQFF

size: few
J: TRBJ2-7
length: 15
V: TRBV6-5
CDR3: CASSYSTRSNYEQYF

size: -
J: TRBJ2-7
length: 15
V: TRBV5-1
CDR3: CASSRRGTGGSEQYF

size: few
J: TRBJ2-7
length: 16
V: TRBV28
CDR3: CASSSGRLVPPYEQYF

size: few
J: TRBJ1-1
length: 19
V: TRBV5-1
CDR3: CASSSQRGGNKQGWPEAFF

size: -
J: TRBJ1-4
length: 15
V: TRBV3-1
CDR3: CASSQLGTDNEKLFF

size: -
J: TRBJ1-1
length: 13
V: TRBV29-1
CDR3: CSVGWWGVTEAFF

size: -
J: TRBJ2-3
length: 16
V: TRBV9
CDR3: CASSVAAGGPGDTQYF

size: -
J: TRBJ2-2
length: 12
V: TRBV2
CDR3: CASNLNGGELFF

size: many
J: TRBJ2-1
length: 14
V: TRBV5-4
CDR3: CASSLAGLYNEQFF

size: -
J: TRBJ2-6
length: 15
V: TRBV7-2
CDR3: CASSKQTSGANVLTF